This entry lists 29 T cell receptor beta chains sequenced from one sample in a study of T cells in Graves' hyperthyroidism and ophthalmopathy. The TCR beta CDR3 regions underwent amplification using RNA transcripts as the source. RT-PCR in the first round (using the HTBI primer set) targeted the TCR CDR3. Via MiXCR, TCRdb re-called the multiplex PCR reads, giving one row per CDR3 protein. Altogether about 420,000 distinct CDR3 sequences are present, roughly an eighth being singletons, with the ten largest covering around 5.3%. Source material: blood. The receptor source for this set is a young woman with Graves' hyperthyroidism.

This clonotype was counted at least ten times. The V and J genes are TRBV28 and TRBJ2-3, with D perhaps being TRBD1 or TRBD2 (5 bases each). V was clipped by 4 bases and J by 0 bases, with 14 bases between them. This CDR3 comprises 16 residues. CDR1 is MDHEN, CDR2 SYDVKM, per germline. CDR3 DNA: TGTGCCAGCAGTTCCCCGACGGGGCCCAGCACAGATACGCAGTATTTT. This codes for CASSSPTGPSTDTQYF.

This clonotype was found many times. This chain uses TRBV12-3 or TRBV12-4 with TRBJ2-2, with 10 bases identical to TRBD1. V dropped 5 bases and J dropped 5; count of bases not matched to a gene: 5. This CDR3 is 15 amino acids long. CDR3 sequence (DNA): TGTGCCAGCAGTGCACGGACAGGGGGGACCGGGGAGCTGTTTTTT. The encoded protein is CASSARTGGTGELFF.

This clonotype occurred many times. This sequence joins TRBV28 and TRBJ1-2; TRBD1 matches at 8 bases. After removal of 8 bases from V and 1 base from J, the junction contained 6 bases not matched to a gene. The CDR3 runs to 14 residues. CDR1 MDHEN and CDR2 SYDVKM come from the germline V gene. The CDR3 coding sequence is TGTGCCAGCCGTCGACAGGGGTTTAACTATGGCTACACCTTC. Its translation: CASRRQGFNYGYTF.

In its sample, this clonotype was seen many times. The V gene is TRBV12-3 or TRBV12-4, the J gene TRBJ2-7, with a weak D call TRBD2 (7 bases). V dropped 5 bases and J dropped 6 bases, with 20 bases sitting between them. CDR3 length equals 15 residues. CDR3 nucleotide sequence: TGTGCCAGCAGTGAGGGGGGGACTGGATTGCCCGAGCAGTACTTC. Its translation: CASSEGGTGLPEQYF.

This clonotype came up once. This clone may be a read error of a much larger clone one base away. The chain has TRBV2 and TRBJ2-3; the D gene is possibly TRBD2 (5 bases). The CDR3 covers 11 residues. Germline V gene sequence: CDR1 SNHLY, CDR2 FYNNEI. This CDR3 is CASSVRDTRYF. The CDR3 DNA reads as TGTGCCAGCAGTGTGAGGGATACGCGGTATTTT.

This chain links TRBV11-2 with TRBJ1-1; the D gene is possibly TRBD1 (5 bases). The germline V and J ends were trimmed by 5 bases and 7 bases, with 14 bases remaining between them. The CDR3 is 13 residues long. Germline values: CDR1 SGHAT, CDR2 FQNNGV. CDR3 nucleotide sequence: TGTGCCAGCAGCCTAGGGACGGGACTTGAAGCTTTCTTT. Translation gives CASSLGTGLEAFF.

This clonotype was detected ten times or more. V usage is TRBV24-1 and J usage is TRBJ2-1; 9 bases agree with TRBD2. The CDR3 is 15 residues long. Germline V CDR1 and CDR2: KGHDR, SFDVKD. V lost 4 bases to trimming and J lost 6 bases; unmatched junction nucleotides: 6. CDR3 sequence: CATSEVAGEPNEQFF. CDR3 bases: TGTGCCACCAGTGAGGTAGCGGGAGAACCCAATGAGCAGTTCTTC.

V gene TRBV6-1 combines with J gene TRBJ1-2, with a weak D call TRBD1 (5 bases). Germline V gene lookup returns CDR1 MNHNS and CDR2 SASEGT. CDR3 length: 14 residues. Trimming pared 6 bases from V and 3 bases from J, leaving 14 bases between. CDR3 in amino acids: CASRPGTEYYGYTF. CDR3 in DNA: TGTGCCAGCAGGCCCGGGACGGAATACTATGGCTACACCTTC.

With respect to this clonotype: A much larger clone sits a single nucleotide away, making a read error possible. The V and J genes are TRBV15 and TRBJ2-1; 9 bases agree with TRBD2. The J segment lost 8 bases and the V segment lost 3 bases, leaving 11 bases of the junction unmatched. Per the germline V gene, CDR1 is LNHNV and CDR2 is YYDKDF (reference sequence). The CDR3 is 16 residues long. The CDR3 DNA follows: TGTGCCACCAGCAGGCTCGGTAGCGGGAGCCTCGATGAGCAGTTCTTC. Residues: CATSRLGSGSLDEQFF.

Many counts were recorded for this clonotype. The chain uses TRBV7-8 and TRBJ2-1, with D possibly matching TRBD2 (6 bases). Trimming took 1 base from V and 12 from J, leaving 16 bases between them. Germline V gene data show CDR1 as SGHVS and CDR2 as FQNEAQ. The CDR3 runs to 14 residues. For the CDR3, the DNA is TGTGCCAGCAGCTTAGATTCCGCGGGGTTAGGGCAGTTCTTC. It is translated as CASSLDSAGLGQFF.

This clonotype was seen many times. The chain couples TRBV12-3 or TRBV12-4 to TRBJ1-1, with D unclear. V lost 7 bases and J 1 base, leaving 19 bases between the germline ends. The CDR3 covers 16 residues. In DNA, the CDR3 is TGTGCCAGCACCCAAATCTTGGCGGGCGAGAACACTGAAGCTTTCTTT. Encoded protein: CASTQILAGENTEAFF.

Many counts were recorded for this clonotype. The chain employs TRBV20-1 and TRBJ2-7, with 7 bases fitting TRBD1. The CDR3 sequence is 13 residues long. Germline V CDR1 and CDR2: DFQATT, SNEGSKA (reference sequence). V was clipped by 3 bases and J by 2 bases; unmatched bases: 4. CDR3 sequence reads: CSASETGTYEQYF. DNA of the CDR3: TGCAGTGCTAGCGAGACAGGGACCTACGAGCAGTACTTC.

The chain employs TRBV15 and TRBJ2-3, with a weak D call TRBD2 (6 bases). CDR1 is LNHNV, CDR2 YYDKDF, per germline (reference sequence). The V end lost 1 base, the J end lost 6 bases, and 17 bases lay between the germline ends. The CDR3 consists of 16 residues. The DNA for the CDR3 is TGTGCCACCAGCAGAGCTCGGGGGAGTCCAGCCGATACGCAGTATTTT. Protein sequence: CATSRARGSPADTQYF.

This clonotype showed up just a few times. The rearrangement links TRBV7-2 to TRBJ2-4, with 9 bases aligning to TRBD2. The CDR3 loop spans 18 amino acids. V lost 1 base to trimming and J lost 0 bases; unmatched junction nucleotides: 7. Looked up from germline, CDR1 is SGHTA and CDR2 is FQGNSA. DNA of the CDR3: TGTGCCAGCAGCTTAGTGGGGACTAGCCTCCTAGCCAAAAACATTCAGTACTTC. It is translated as CASSLVGTSLLAKNIQYF. The full variable domain, with the rest looked up from reference TRBV7-2 and TRBJ2-4, is GAGVSQSPSNKVTEKGKDVELRCDPISGHTALYWYRQSLGQGLEFLIYFQGNSAPDKSGLPSDRFSAERTGGSVSTLTIQRTQQEDSAVYLCASSLVGTSLLAKNIQYFGAGTRLSVL.

The chain uses TRBV11-2 and TRBJ1-3; weak D call: TRBD1 (5 bases). Germline lookup yields CDR1 SGHAT and CDR2 FQNNGV. This CDR3 region has 15 residues. V was clipped by 5 bases and J by 4 bases, with 15 bases between them. The chain's CDR3 is CASSQMGTDGNTIYF. Here the CDR3 DNA reads TGTGCCAGCAGCCAAATGGGGACCGACGGAAACACCATATATTTT.

The V gene is TRBV19, the J gene TRBJ2-3; 10 positions agree with TRBD1. The CDR3 is 15 residues long. Germline CDR1 reads LNHDA; CDR2 reads SQIVND (reference sequence). Trimming at V came to 5 bases and at J to 4 bases, leaving 6 bases not matched to a gene. The CDR3 DNA follows: TGTGCCAGTAGTCGGACAGGGGGTCGCGCAGATACGCAGTATTTT. Amino acids: CASSRTGGRADTQYF.

This clonotype came up a few times. This sequence joins TRBV14 and TRBJ1-3, with 11 bases fitting TRBD1. The CDR3 loop spans 18 amino acids. V shed 4 bases, J shed 1 base, and the junction held 9 bases outside the gene matches. Germline CDR1 and CDR2: SGHDN and FVKESK. For the CDR3, the DNA is TGTGCCAGCAGCCCACTCGGACAGGGGGCCTCTTCTGGAAACACCATATATTTT. Protein: CASSPLGQGASSGNTIYF. The whole variable domain, remainder taken from reference TRBV14 and TRBJ1-3, is EAGVTQFPSHSVIEKGQTVTLRCDPISGHDNLYWYRRVMGKEIKFLLHFVKESKQDESGMPNNRFLAERTGGTYSTLKVQPAELEDSGVYFCASSPLGQGASSGNTIYFGEGSWLTVV.

This clonotype was seen ten or more times. The V and J genes are TRBV5-5 and TRBJ1-1; D gene unclear. The CDR3 is made up of 13 amino acids. The V gene lost 2 bases and the J gene lost 1 base, with 6 bases spanning the gap. CDR1 and CDR2 from the germline V gene are SGHKS and YYEKEE (reference sequence). The CDR3 spells CASSFQANTEAFF. The DNA for the CDR3 is TGTGCCAGCAGCTTTCAAGCGAACACTGAAGCTTTCTTT.

This clonotype was observed at least ten times. The chain joins TRBV7-3 to TRBJ2-2; D unresolved. V lost 8 bases, J lost 5 bases, and 12 bases lay in between. Looked up from germline, CDR1 is SGHTA and CDR2 is FQGTGA. The length of the CDR3 is 13 residues. The CDR3 bases are TGTGCCAGCGCGTTAACGGAAACCGGGGAGCTGTTTTTT. Encoded protein: CASALTETGELFF. The complete variable domain, with remaining parts taken from reference TRBV7-3 and TRBJ2-2, reads GAGVSQTPSNKVTEKGKYVELRCDPISGHTALYWYRQSLGQGPEFLIYFQGTGAADDSGLPNDRFFAVRPEGSVSTLKIQRTERGDSAVYLCASALTETGELFFGEGSRLTVL.

This clonotype was counted at least ten times. The chain has TRBV2 and TRBJ1-1, with 7 bases lining up with TRBD1. Trimming at V came to 3 bases and at J to 2 bases, leaving 3 bases not matched to a gene. The CDR3 extends over 14 amino acids. Germline V gene sequence: CDR1 SNHLY, CDR2 FYNNEI. This CDR3 reads CASSDYRGNTEAFF. In DNA form, the CDR3 reads TGTGCCAGCAGTGATTACAGGGGCAACACTGAAGCTTTCTTT.

V is TRBV9 and J is TRBJ1-5; the D is unclear. CDR3 length: 13 amino acids. CDR1 and CDR2 (germline): SGDLS, YYNGEE. V shed 4 bases and J shed 6 bases, with 11 bases lying between them. The CDR3 DNA reads as TGTGCCAGCAGCCCCGATTCGGGTCAGCCCCAGCATTTT. This encodes CASSPDSGQPQHF.

This clonotype was observed many times. In DNA form, the CDR3 reads TGTGCCAGCAGCTTAGGGTCTAGTACCGGAGATACGCAGTATTTT. Amino acids: CASSLGSSTGDTQYF. The J gene is TRBJ2-3, the V gene TRBV7-2, with unresolved D. CDR3 length: 15 amino acids. Trimming took 1 base from V and 5 from J, leaving 13 bases between them. The germline V gene encodes CDR1 SGHTA and CDR2 FQGNSA.

This clonotype was counted at least ten times. The chain has TRBV30 and TRBJ1-1; no firm D call. Germline-derived CDR1 and CDR2 are GTSNPN and SVGIG (reference sequence). The CDR3 covers 12 residues. The V and J ends lost 2 bases and 4 bases respectively, with 8 bases between them. The CDR3 here is CAWSIQPTEAFF. The CDR3 DNA follows: TGTGCCTGGAGTATCCAACCCACTGAAGCTTTCTTT.

V usage is TRBV14 and J usage is TRBJ2-3; D uncertain. Trimming stripped 1 base from V and 0 bases from J, with 8 bases between. CDR3 size: 15 residues. Germline assignment: CDR1 SGHDN and CDR2 FVKESK. The CDR3 region has the DNA TGTGCCAGCAGCCAAGTGCCAGCTAGCACAGATACGCAGTATTTT. This encodes CASSQVPASTDTQYF. Full variable domain (missing parts from reference TRBV14 and TRBJ2-3): EAGVTQFPSHSVIEKGQTVTLRCDPISGHDNLYWYRRVMGKEIKFLLHFVKESKQDESGMPNNRFLAERTGGTYSTLKVQPAELEDSGVYFCASSQVPASTDTQYFGPGTRLTVL.

This clonotype was recorded at least ten times. The V gene is TRBV27, the J gene TRBJ2-5; possibly TRBD1 for D (5 bases). Trimming removed 8 bases at V and 4 bases at J, with 14 bases between. The CDR3 runs 13 residues. Germline assignment: CDR1 MNHEY and CDR2 SMNVEV (reference sequence). DNA of the CDR3: TGTGCCAGCGGACACCCCCACGGAGAGACCCAGTACTTC. Amino acids: CASGHPHGETQYF.

This clonotype was counted at least ten times. This chain joins TRBV15 and TRBJ1-5; D not resolved. The CDR3 spans 14 residues. From germline, CDR1 is LNHNV and CDR2 YYDKDF (reference sequence). The ends were cut back, 0 bases at V and 4 bases at J, with 7 bases in the middle. In DNA, the CDR3 is TGTGCCACCAGCAGAGATGCCGTTAATCAGCCCCAGCATTTT. This gives the protein CATSRDAVNQPQHF.

This clonotype has ten or more counts. V usage is TRBV30 and J usage is TRBJ2-7, with a tentative D call TRBD2 (6 bases). V gave up 7 bases and J gave up 2 bases, with 21 bases separating them. The CDR3 has 15 residues. CDR1 is GTSNPN, CDR2 SVGIG, per germline (reference sequence). The DNA of the CDR3 is TGTGCCTCCTACGGTGGCGGGCGGGGAACCTACGAGCAGTACTTC. This sequence encodes CASYGGGRGTYEQYF. The entire variable domain, with the rest obtained from reference TRBV30 and TRBJ2-7, is as follows: SQTIHQWPATLVQPVGSPLSLECTVEGTSNPNLYWYRQAAGRGLQLLFYSVGIGQISSEVPQNLSASRPQDRQFILSSKKLLLSDSGFYLCASYGGGRGTYEQYFGPGTRLTVT.

The table lists this clonotype with many counts. The chain links TRBV3-1 to TRBJ1-2, with D tentatively TRBD1 (5 bases). CDR1 LGHDT and CDR2 YNNKEL come from the germline V gene (reference sequence). There are 14 residues in the CDR3. V gave up 4 bases and J gave up 5 bases, with 14 bases separating them. The CDR3 DNA sequence: TGTGCCAGCAGCCTGGGAGGGGTACGGTATGGCTACACCTTC. Protein product: CASSLGGVRYGYTF.

This clonotype was detected ten times or more. This chain connects TRBV7-9 to TRBJ1-4, with D perhaps TRBD1 (5 bases). V dropped 5 bases and J dropped 0 bases, with 13 bases sitting between them. The germline V gene has CDR1 SEHNR and CDR2 FQNEAQ (reference sequence). This CDR3 has 16 residues. Here the CDR3 reads CASSLNPGATNEKLFF. The CDR3 DNA sequence: TGTGCCAGCAGCCTAAACCCGGGGGCAACTAATGAAAAACTGTTTTTT.